This passage covers 22 T cell receptor beta chains from one sample sequenced in a study of regulatory T cells in long-lasting Graves disease. Regarding time point: newly diagnosed GD, antithyroid drugs for less than 3 months. There was RNA extracted from PBMCs, and the TCR library was made from it. Assembly of TCR beta libraries relied on iRepertoire HTBI primers together with Arm-PCR of CDR3 regions. TCRdb re-called the multiplex PCR reads with MiXCR, one entry per CDR3 protein. The sample contains approximately 400,000 distinct CDR3 sequences, 15% of which appear only once. This same sample was also taken into another study, of T cells in Graves' hyperthyroidism and ophthalmopathy.

The sample here was peripheral blood mononuclear cells (PBMCs), taken at new diagnosis, from a patient treated with antithyroid drugs. The receptor source for this set is a woman aged 25 to 45 with Graves disease.

This clonotype was recorded many times. The chain couples TRBV6-1 to TRBJ2-5; 8 bases map to TRBD1. V dropped 8 bases and J dropped 5; count of bases not matched to a gene: 7. There are 13 residues in the CDR3. CDR1 is MNHNS and CDR2 is SASEGT in the germline V gene. CDR3: CASSDRDRETQYF. In nucleotides, the CDR3 is TGTGCCAGCTCGGACAGGGATCGTGAGACCCAGTACTTC.

The rearrangement joins TRBV4-1 to TRBJ2-2; unclear D gene. Deletions cut 5 bases from V and 0 bases from J, with 7 bases between. Germline CDR1 is MGHRA and CDR2 is YSYEKL. The CDR3 is 14 residues long. CDR3 sequence: CASSRDANTGELFF. DNA for the CDR3: TGCGCCAGCAGCAGAGACGCGAACACCGGGGAGCTGTTTTTT.

The table lists this clonotype with many counts. For the CDR3, the DNA is TGCGCCAGCAGTCAATCAGGGGGTCCCTCCTACGAGCAGTACTTC. This gives the protein CASSQSGGPSYEQYF. This sequence joins TRBV4-1 and TRBJ2-7, with 7 bases fitting TRBD1. The V segment lost 6 bases and the J segment 0 bases; nucleotides outside the gene matches: 8. Germline V gives CDR1 MGHRA, CDR2 YSYEKL. The CDR3 runs to 15 residues.

This clonotype was counted at least ten times. The chain carries TRBV27 and TRBJ1-1; the match to TRBD1 covers 11 bases. J was trimmed by 7 bases and V by 3 bases; bases with no gene match: 4. The CDR3 covers 14 residues. The germline CDR1 and CDR2 sequences are MNHEY and SMNVEV (reference sequence). The CDR3 is CASSFGQGAIEAFF. In DNA, the CDR3 is TGTGCCAGCAGTTTTGGACAGGGGGCGATTGAAGCTTTCTTT.

Concerning this clonotype itself: A much larger clone sits a single nucleotide away, making a read error possible. The chain links TRBV6-1 to TRBJ2-1, with D maybe TRBD2 (5 bases). This CDR3 has 18 amino acids. Germline assignment: CDR1 MNHNS and CDR2 SASEGT. Trimming cost V 5 bases and J 0 bases, with 20 bases left between them. Written as DNA, the CDR3 is TGTGCCAGCAGTCGAAAATATAGCGCCCTAGGCTCCTACAATGAGCAGTTCTTC. This gives the protein CASSRKYSALGSYNEQFF.

This clonotype has a count of ten or more. The chain has TRBV28 and TRBJ2-3; 9 bases line up with TRBD2. The V and J ends lost 3 bases and 6 bases, in that order; junction bases with no gene match: 7. The CDR3 is 15 amino acids. Germline assignment: CDR1 MDHEN and CDR2 SYDVKM. This CDR3 is CASSFPSGTQDTQYF. CDR3 sequence (DNA): TGTGCCAGCAGTTTTCCTAGCGGGACACAGGATACGCAGTATTTT.

Ten or more counts support this clonotype. J is TRBJ2-1 and V is TRBV20-1; 14 bases are shared with TRBD2. The V gene's germline CDR1 is DFQATT and CDR2 SNEGSKA (reference sequence). This CDR3 spans 17 amino acids. V lost 4 bases and J lost 5; bases outside the gene matches: 10. The CDR3 sequence: CSATGTSGRHSDNEQFF. The CDR3 bases are TGCAGTGCTACCGGGACTAGCGGGAGACACAGCGACAATGAGCAGTTCTTC.

This chain connects TRBV7-8 to TRBJ2-7, with TRBD2 matching over 7 bases. Germline V lookup: CDR1 SGHVS, CDR2 FQNEAQ. The CDR3 contains 14 residues. The trim removed 3 bases at V and 2 bases at J, leaving 4 bases unmatched. The DNA for the CDR3 is TGTGCCAGCAGCTTGGGGCGGGAGCCCTACGAGCAGTACTTC. Translation gives CASSLGREPYEQYF.

The sample holds many counts of this clonotype. The chain couples TRBV12-3 or TRBV12-4 to TRBJ2-1; tentative D call: TRBD2 (6 bases). The V end was cut by 5 bases, the J end by 2 bases, with 13 bases between. This CDR3 is 15 amino acids long. The CDR3 here is CASSHRSGTYNEQFF. In DNA, the CDR3 is TGTGCCAGCAGTCACCGTAGCGGAACCTACAATGAGCAGTTCTTC.

The chain uses TRBV25-1 and TRBJ2-5, with D unresolved. The CDR3 sequence is 15 residues long. Germline values: CDR1 MGHDK, CDR2 SYGVNS. The ends were cut back, 6 bases at V and 2 bases at J, with 16 bases in the middle. For the CDR3, the DNA is TGTGCCAGCAGGCCCCAGACCCAGTTACAAGAGACCCAGTACTTC. As protein: CASRPQTQLQETQYF.

This clonotype was observed at least ten times. The chain links TRBV5-8 to TRBJ2-3; 11 bases line up with TRBD2. The V gene's germline CDR1 is SGHTS and CDR2 YDEGEE. The CDR3 has 17 residues. After removal of 2 bases from V and 3 bases from J, the junction contained 8 bases not matched to a gene. CDR3 protein: CASSLLAGAVPTDTQYF. The CDR3, as DNA: TGTGCCAGCAGCTTACTAGCGGGAGCGGTCCCGACAGATACGCAGTATTTT. The complete variable domain, with remaining parts taken from reference TRBV5-8 and TRBJ2-3, reads EAGVTQSPTHLIKTRGQQATLRCSPISGHTSVYWYQQALGLGLQFLLWYDEGEERNRGNFPPRFSGRQFPNYSSELNVNALELEDSALYLCASSLLAGAVPTDTQYFGPGTRLTVL.

This clonotype turned up a few times. This sequence joins TRBV4-2 and TRBJ2-2; 10 positions match TRBD2. CDR1 and CDR2 (germline): LGHNA, YNFKEQ. This CDR3 is 17 amino acids long. The V and J ends lost 0 bases and 5 bases, in that order; junction bases with no gene match: 6. The CDR3 loop is CASSQDWLAGVTGELFF. The CDR3 DNA reads as TGTGCCAGCAGCCAAGATTGGCTAGCGGGAGTAACCGGGGAGCTGTTTTTT.

The table lists this clonotype with many counts. The chain has TRBV6-2 or TRBV6-3 and TRBJ1-1, with 9 bases lining up with TRBD1. The V gene's germline CDR1 is MNHEY and CDR2 SVGEGT. The CDR3 length is 14 residues. The V gene end was trimmed by 5 bases and the J gene end by 0 bases; junction bases not matched to a gene: 1. CDR3 protein: CASSGDRVNTEAFF. CDR3 in DNA: TGTGCCAGCAGTGGGGACAGGGTGAACACTGAAGCTTTCTTT.

This clonotype was seen more than once but under ten times. V gene TRBV9 combines with J gene TRBJ2-4; the match to TRBD2 covers 11 bases. TRBJ2-7 matches the DNA end more closely, so the J call is doubtful. This CDR3 is built from 15 residues. Looked up from germline, CDR1 is SGDLS and CDR2 is YYNGEE. The CDR3 DNA reads TGTGCCAGCAGCGCACCGGGACTAGCGGAATACGAGCAGTACTTC. This encodes CASSAPGLAEYEQYF.

This clonotype appeared many times. The genes are TRBV2 and TRBJ1-1, with D unresolved. The V and J ends lost 7 bases and 0 bases respectively, with 12 bases between them. Germline V gene sequence: CDR1 SNHLY, CDR2 FYNNEI. CDR3 length: 14 amino acids. The DNA of the CDR3 is TGTGCCAGCAACCAAGGACTGATGAACACTGAAGCTTTCTTT. Residues: CASNQGLMNTEAFF.

This clonotype was detected ten times or more. The chain combines TRBV30 with TRBJ1-2; D is possibly TRBD1 (6 bases). From germline, CDR1 is GTSNPN and CDR2 SVGIG (reference sequence). This CDR3 region has 11 residues. The V gene lost 5 bases and the J gene lost 8 bases, with 12 bases spanning the gap. The chain's CDR3 is CAWVGAKGYTF. CDR3 in DNA: TGTGCCTGGGTGGGGGCGAAAGGCTACACCTTC.

This clonotype was counted ten times or more. This rearrangement joins TRBV6-1 to TRBJ2-2; D remains ambiguous. In germline, CDR1 is MNHNS, CDR2 SASEGT. V was pared by 7 bases and J by 3 bases, with 12 bases between. This CDR3 spans 14 amino acids. The CDR3 here is CASTALWDTGELFF. CDR3 nucleotides: TGTGCCAGCACGGCGCTTTGGGACACCGGGGAGCTGTTTTTT.

This clonotype was observed a few times. The rearrangement uses TRBV18 and TRBJ2-4; D possibly corresponds to TRBD1 (6 bases). CDR1 KGHSH and CDR2 LQKENI come from the germline V gene. The CDR3 is made up of 16 amino acids. The V and J ends lost 3 bases and 0 bases respectively, with 12 bases between them. The CDR3 nucleotides are TGTGCCAGCTCACCTACAGGGCCTCTAGCCAAAAACATTCAGTACTTC. Its translation: CASSPTGPLAKNIQYF.

This clonotype appeared many times. The rearrangement uses TRBV15 and TRBJ2-7, with D perhaps given as TRBD1 or TRBD2 (6 bases each). V was cut by 0 bases and J by 5 bases, with 20 bases left in between. CDR1 LNHNV and CDR2 YYDKDF come from the germline V gene (reference sequence). The CDR3 is 17 residues long. The CDR3 DNA reads TGTGCCACCAGCAGAGATAGATCGGGGGCCTTGACCCACGAGCAGTACTTC. It specifies CATSRDRSGALTHEQYF.

This clonotype was counted many times. The rearrangement joins TRBV11-2 to TRBJ2-7, with 7 bases that match TRBD1. This CDR3 is built from 16 residues. Losses at the gene ends were 5 bases for V and 3 bases for J; bases not matched to a gene: 13. Germline CDR1 SGHAT, CDR2 FQNNGV. In nucleotides, the CDR3 is TGTGCCAGCAGCATCGCAGGGACAGTTAGTATCTACGAGCAGTACTTC. Encoded protein: CASSIAGTVSIYEQYF.

CDR3 sequence (DNA): TGTGCCAGCAGCCCGGGGCCTAATGAGCAGTACTTC. Its protein product is CASSPGPNEQYF. The chain links TRBV3-1 to TRBJ2-5; D might be TRBD1 or TRBD2, each matching 5 bases. CDR3 size: 12 residues. V shed 4 bases and J shed 11 bases, with 14 bases lying between them. Germline values: CDR1 LGHDT, CDR2 YNNKEL (reference sequence).

This clonotype was picked up many times. The CDR3 bases are TGCAGCGTTGAAGCTCTAGAGTCCAATGAGCAGTTCTTC. It translates to CSVEALESNEQFF. The chain couples TRBV29-1 to TRBJ2-1, with unresolved D. CDR1 SQVTM and CDR2 ANQGSEA come from the germline V gene. CDR3 length: 13 amino acids. V was trimmed by 1 base and J by 6 bases, leaving 10 bases between them.